Listed here is a single T cell receptor beta chain. Authors' processing steps: Reference gene primer amplification in the assay estimated nucleated cell counts. The table came from immunoSEQ multiplex PCR; TCRdb's copy has only in-frame clones and leaves some out. Clonal size and the V and J genes are those of that table, whereas D and trimming came from the DNA. The table records 50,000 to 80,000 clones, roughly 76% of them present only once. This specimen belongs to a study of blood T cell repertoires in COVID-19. Whole-study context: T cells, B-cell-depleted T cells, or PBMCs provided the cDNA or gDNA that served as material.

The CDR3 length is 13 residues. V dropped 5 bases and J dropped 3 bases, with 11 bases sitting between them. The source material was peripheral blood. The sequence was collected from a human donor in a cohort sampled during active COVID-19. The V and J genes are TRBV12-3 or TRBV12-4 and TRBJ2-7; D perhaps matches TRBD2 (5 bases). The CDR3 protein is CASSLGSIYEQYF. CDR3 DNA sequence: TGTGCCAGCAGTCTAGGGAGTATCTACGAGCAGTACTTC.